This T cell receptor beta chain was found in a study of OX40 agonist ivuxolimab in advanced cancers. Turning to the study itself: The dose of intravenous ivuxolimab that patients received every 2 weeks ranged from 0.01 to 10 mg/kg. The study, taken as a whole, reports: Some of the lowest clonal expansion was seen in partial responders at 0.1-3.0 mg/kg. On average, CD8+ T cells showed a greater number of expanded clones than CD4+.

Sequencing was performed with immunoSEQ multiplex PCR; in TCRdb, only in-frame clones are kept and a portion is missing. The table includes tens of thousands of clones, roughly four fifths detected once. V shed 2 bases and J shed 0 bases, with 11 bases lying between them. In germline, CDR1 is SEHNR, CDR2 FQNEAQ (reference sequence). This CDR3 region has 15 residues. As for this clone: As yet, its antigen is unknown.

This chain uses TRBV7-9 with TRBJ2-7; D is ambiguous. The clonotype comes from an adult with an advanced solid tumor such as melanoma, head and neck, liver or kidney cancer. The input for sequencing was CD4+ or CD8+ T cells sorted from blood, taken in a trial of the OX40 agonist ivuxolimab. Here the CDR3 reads CASSLNSGSSYEQYF. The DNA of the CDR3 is TGTGCCAGCAGCTTAAATTCGGGCAGCTCCTACGAGCAGTACTTC.